This TCR beta chain appears in the sequencing data of a study of T cells after yellow fever vaccination. Turning to the study itself: Researchers used SMART-Seq v4 Ultra Low Input to prepare fractions that had low cell numbers. Study-wide findings and caveats: Only a small proportion of the clonotypes turned up in both the CD4 and the CD8 compartments, likely arising from convergent recombination. Detected again after the booster were most primary-vaccination clones, at 95% to 98% CD4 and nearly 90% CD8.

Template switching by 5'RACE produced TCR cDNA, adding a universal primer site and UMIs. MiXCR was run by TCRdb on the 5' RACE reads, yielding one entry per CDR3 protein. Of some 300,000 distinct CDR3 sequences in the sample, around 8.6% were seen once. V was clipped by 6 bases and J by 8 bases, with 7 bases between them. The CDR3 consists of 11 residues. This clonotype appeared a few times. The antigen is undetermined. Material: CD4+ T cells sorted from PBMCs, obtained 5 days after the yellow fever booster vaccination. This clonotype was obtained from a man aged 18 to 35 who received the YFV17D yellow fever vaccine. The chain recombines TRBV12-3 or TRBV12-4 with TRBJ2-2; D unresolved. CDR3 region: CASSSRGELFF. The CDR3, as DNA: TGTGCCAGCAGCTCTCGTGGGGAGCTGTTTTTT.